This is a list of T cell receptor beta chains from one sample in a study of T cells in Graves' hyperthyroidism and ophthalmopathy. A single record per CDR3 protein comes from TCRdb applying MiXCR to the multiplex PCR reads. This table holds roughly 510,000 distinct CDR3 sequences, 46% found once. Sequencing was done on a sample of peripheral blood or thyroid tissue (not recorded which). These receptors were taken from an adult woman with Graves' disease, either hyperthyroidism or ophthalmopathy (not recorded which). The CDR3 runs from the conserved cysteine through the conserved F or W. Fields, in order: D gene, clone size, J gene, V gene, CDR3 protein, CDR3 DNA. The D gene is left open where the match is weak. Clone size, where shown, is once, few, many, or a class for clones that have expanded.

D gene: TRBD1
clone size: many
J gene: TRBJ1-6
V gene: TRBV10-3
CDR3 protein: CAISEPQGINSPLHF
CDR3 DNA: TGTGCCATCAGTGAGCCACAGGGGATTAATTCACCCCTCCACTTT

D gene: -
clone size: -
J gene: TRBJ2-7
V gene: TRBV7-8
CDR3 protein: CASSICSASLGTSGSYEQYF
CDR3 DNA: -

D gene: -
clone size: few
J gene: TRBJ1-4
V gene: TRBV2
CDR3 protein: CASSGQGAPNEKLFF
CDR3 DNA: TGTGCCAGCAGTGGGCAGGGCGCCCCTAATGAAAAACTGTTTTTT

D gene: TRBD1
clone size: -
J gene: TRBJ1-2
V gene: TRBV29-1
CDR3 protein: CSVVGQGVGGYTF
CDR3 DNA: TGCAGCGTTGTGGGACAGGGGGTGGGCGGCTACACCTTC

D gene: -
clone size: -
J gene: TRBJ2-7
V gene: TRBV7-9
CDR3 protein: CAGSERGDSSYEQYF
CDR3 DNA: TGTGCCGGCAGTGAACGGGGTGATAGCTCCTACGAGCAGTACTTC

D gene: TRBD1
clone size: many
J gene: TRBJ2-5
V gene: TRBV9
CDR3 protein: CASSVDRSQETQYF
CDR3 DNA: TGTGCCAGCAGCGTGGACAGGTCCCAAGAGACCCAGTACTTC

D gene: -
clone size: -
J gene: TRBJ1-4
V gene: TRBV29-1
CDR3 protein: CSVESGGDEKLFF
CDR3 DNA: TGCAGCGTTGAGTCCGGAGGGGATGAAAAACTGTTTTTT

D gene: TRBD1
clone size: many
J gene: TRBJ1-1
V gene: TRBV7-9
CDR3 protein: CASRITGGATEAFF
CDR3 DNA: TGTGCCAGCAGAATTACAGGGGGCGCGACTGAAGCTTTCTTT

D gene: -
clone size: -
J gene: TRBJ1-5
V gene: TRBV25-1
CDR3 protein: CASSPPRSQNQPQHF
CDR3 DNA: TGTGCCAGCAGTCCCCCCCGGAGCCAGAATCAGCCCCAGCATTTT

D gene: -
clone size: once
J gene: TRBJ1-1
V gene: TRBV5-6
CDR3 protein: CASSYGTLGTEAFF
CDR3 DNA: TGTGCCAGCAGCTACGGGACACTGGGAACTGAAGCTTTCTTT

D gene: TRBD1
clone size: many
J gene: TRBJ1-2
V gene: TRBV19
CDR3 protein: CASSITAGGSGYTF
CDR3 DNA: TGTGCCAGTAGTATAACAGCAGGGGGCTCTGGCTACACCTTC

D gene: -
clone size: -
J gene: TRBJ2-7
V gene: TRBV13
CDR3 protein: CASNIRGSHEQYF
CDR3 DNA: TGTGCCAGCAATATCCGGGGATCCCACGAGCAGTACTTC

D gene: TRBD2
clone size: -
J gene: TRBJ2-7
V gene: TRBV2
CDR3 protein: CASHSGRGVYEQYF
CDR3 DNA: TGTGCCAGTCATAGCGGGAGGGGGGTGTACGAGCAGTACTTC

D gene: TRBD2
clone size: few
J gene: TRBJ2-7
V gene: TRBV7-9
CDR3 protein: CASSSGGGTYEQYF
CDR3 DNA: TGTGCCAGCAGTTCTGGGGGGGGAACCTACGAGCAGTACTTC

D gene: -
clone size: -
J gene: TRBJ1-2
V gene: TRBV7-3
CDR3 protein: CASSLNEGAYGYTF
CDR3 DNA: TGTGCCAGCAGCTTAAATGAAGGGGCCTATGGCTACACCTTC

D gene: -
clone size: -
J gene: TRBJ2-7
V gene: TRBV2
CDR3 protein: CASTPWTAGSEQYF
CDR3 DNA: TGTGCCAGCACGCCGTGGACAGCGGGCTCCGAGCAGTACTTC

D gene: -
clone size: -
J gene: TRBJ1-4
V gene: TRBV10-3
CDR3 protein: CAISKTGSNEKLFF
CDR3 DNA: TGTGCCATCAGCAAAACAGGGTCTAATGAAAAACTGTTTTTT

D gene: -
clone size: few
J gene: TRBJ1-5
V gene: TRBV19
CDR3 protein: CASTAGGYGNQPQHF
CDR3 DNA: TGTGCCAGTACCGCGGGGGGGTACGGCAATCAGCCCCAGCATTTT

D gene: -
clone size: -
J gene: TRBJ2-7
V gene: TRBV16
CDR3 protein: CASINSVAAGSYEQYF
CDR3 DNA: TGTGCCAGCATAAATTCTGTGGCAGCGGGCTCCTACGAGCAGTACTTC

D gene: -
clone size: -
J gene: TRBJ1-2
V gene: TRBV28
CDR3 protein: CASSLRGPNYGYTF
CDR3 DNA: TGTGCCAGCAGTTTGAGGGGACCCAACTATGGCTACACCTTC

D gene: TRBD1
clone size: many
J gene: TRBJ1-2
V gene: TRBV6-6
CDR3 protein: CASTGQGNYGYTF
CDR3 DNA: TGTGCCAGCACCGGACAGGGAAACTATGGCTACACCTTC

D gene: TRBD1
clone size: -
J gene: TRBJ1-1
V gene: TRBV10-3
CDR3 protein: CAISDNRDREVEAFF
CDR3 DNA: TGTGCCATCAGTGATAACCGGGACAGGGAAGTTGAAGCTTTCTTT

D gene: TRBD1
clone size: -
J gene: TRBJ1-1
V gene: TRBV9
CDR3 protein: CASSINRDSFTEAFF
CDR3 DNA: TGTGCCAGCAGCATTAACCGGGACAGTTTCACTGAAGCTTTCTTT

D gene: TRBD2
clone size: few
J gene: TRBJ2-3
V gene: TRBV7-8
CDR3 protein: CASTYSGRSADTQYF
CDR3 DNA: TGTGCCAGCACCTACTCCGGGAGGTCGGCAGATACGCAGTATTTT

D gene: -
clone size: -
J gene: TRBJ1-2
V gene: TRBV20-1
CDR3 protein: CSARQGYTF
CDR3 DNA: TGCAGTGCTAGGCAGGGCTACACCTTC

D gene: -
clone size: once
J gene: TRBJ2-3
V gene: TRBV7-9
CDR3 protein: CASSPSGDTQYF
CDR3 DNA: TGTGCCAGCAGCCCCTCGGGGGATACGCAGTATTTT

D gene: TRBD1
clone size: -
J gene: TRBJ2-7
V gene: TRBV28
CDR3 protein: CASSGTGGAEQYF
CDR3 DNA: TGTGCCAGCAGTGGGACAGGGGGCGCCGAGCAGTACTTC